This T cell receptor (beta chain) is from a study of early T cells in non-severe SARS-CoV-2 infection. Study information: Investigators sequenced bulk RNA drawn from unsorted whole blood, and chains remained unpaired.

This clonotype was counted only a few times. Antigen: not known. Separate cDNA molecules each had unique molecular identifiers attached to them. Each CDR3 protein gets one entry after TCRdb re-called the 5' RACE reads with MiXCR. This table has about 80,000 distinct CDR3 sequences, over 8.5% appearing once. Germline lookup yields CDR1 MNHEY and CDR2 SMNVEV (reference sequence). This CDR3 has 16 residues. Losses at the gene ends were 4 bases for V and 3 bases for J; bases not matched to a gene: 7. Overall study results and limits: VDJdb matches were skewed toward anti-spike CD8 T cell responses.

The V call is TRBV27, the J call TRBJ2-1; 9 bases are a match to TRBD1. Sample: whole blood. The source is an adult who was a healthcare worker with PCR-confirmed SARS-CoV-2 infection or an uninfected control (not recorded which). This CDR3 is CASSSSGTGYYNEQFF. In DNA form, the CDR3 reads TGTGCCAGCAGTTCCTCCGGGACAGGGTACTACAATGAGCAGTTCTTC.